Given below is one T cell receptor beta chain in context. Its antigen is undetermined. 13 Jbeta primers and 60 Vbeta primers were used for the PCR. Sequenced by immunoSEQ multiplex PCR; TCRdb stores in-frame clones only, minus some. The profile shows about 180,000 clones, about 77% of them singletons. This sample was taken from a study of cytomegalovirus exposure and HLA in healthy donors. General study points: Information on immune exposure was restricted to one variable (CMV serostatus). The likely origin of a cluster of highly shared sequence variants was a sequencing artifact. As confirmed in vitro, a few CMV-associated chains were specific for CMV antigens. Later genetic work tied a missense DCLRE1C variant to beta-chain V and J trimming.

The germline gives CDR1 GTSNPN, CDR2 SVGIG (reference sequence). The CDR3 is 14 residues long. V was clipped by 1 base and J by 6 bases, with 13 bases between them. The gene calls are TRBV30 and TRBJ1-5; tentatively, D is TRBD1 (5 bases). The TCR originated in a woman in her thirties in good health and CMV-seropositive. Specimen: PBMCs. DNA of the CDR3: TGTGCCTGGAGTGCCAGGGCTTCAACTCAGCCCCAGCATTTT. It yields the protein CAWSARASTQPQHF.